Listed below are T cell receptor beta chains from one sample, sequenced in a study of T cell responses to AZD1222 COVID-19 vaccine. Only in-frame clones appear in the TCRdb table, and some are missing; sequencing was by immunoSEQ multiplex PCR. The data hold approximately 61,000 clones, with roughly four fifths observed a single time. The sample in question was peripheral blood, obtained 28 days after the second AZD1222 dose. The receptors stem from an adult who received the AZD1222 COVID-19 vaccine. CDR3s include the opening cysteine and the closing phenylalanine or tryptophan. Fields, in order: D gene, clone size, J gene, CDR3 length, V gene, CDR3 DNA, CDR3 protein. A D gene is named only where the DNA matches it firmly. Not every row has a clone size; where given, it reads once, few, many or a size class.

D gene: TRBD1; clone size: NA; J gene: TRBJ2-7; CDR3 length: 14; V gene: TRBV4-3; CDR3 DNA: TGCGCCAGCAGCCAAGGCCCAGGGGGCTACGAGCAGTACTTC; CDR3 protein: CASSQGPGGYEQYF
D gene: NA; clone size: few; J gene: TRBJ2-7; CDR3 length: 14; V gene: TRBV7-9; CDR3 DNA: TGTGCCAGCACCTTAGGCAATGGACTCAACGAGCAGTACTTC; CDR3 protein: CASTLGNGLNEQYF
D gene: NA; clone size: NA; J gene: TRBJ1-1; CDR3 length: 12; V gene: TRBV28; CDR3 DNA: TGTGCCAGCAGTTTAAGTCTTCAGGAAGCTTTCTTT; CDR3 protein: CASSLSLQEAFF
D gene: TRBD2; clone size: once; J gene: TRBJ2-7; CDR3 length: 16; V gene: TRBV7-3; CDR3 DNA: TGTGCCAGCAGCTCCGGCCCCGGGAGGGTGGACTACGAGCAGTACTTC; CDR3 protein: CASSSGPGRVDYEQYF
D gene: TRBD1; clone size: NA; J gene: TRBJ1-2; CDR3 length: 15; V gene: TRBV28; CDR3 DNA: TGTGCCAGCAGTTTTCTCCAGGGGGCGTTCTATGGCTACACCTTC; CDR3 protein: CASSFLQGAFYGYTF
D gene: NA; clone size: NA; J gene: TRBJ2-1; CDR3 length: 14; V gene: TRBV3-1/TRBV3-2; CDR3 DNA: TGTGCCAGCAGCCAGGAGACAGAATACAATGAGCAGTTCTTC; CDR3 protein: CASSQETEYNEQFF
D gene: NA; clone size: NA; J gene: TRBJ1-5; CDR3 length: 13; V gene: TRBV2; CDR3 DNA: TGTGCCAGCAGTGAGTTGGGCAATCAGCCCCAGCATTTT; CDR3 protein: CASSELGNQPQHF
D gene: TRBD1; clone size: NA; J gene: TRBJ1-2; CDR3 length: 16; V gene: TRBV5-6; CDR3 DNA: TGTGCCAGCAGCCCGTGGGGGGGACAGACGATCTATGGCTACACCTTC; CDR3 protein: CASSPWGGQTIYGYTF
D gene: NA; clone size: once; J gene: TRBJ1-1; CDR3 length: 13; V gene: TRBV12-3/TRBV12-4; CDR3 DNA: TGTGCCAGCAGTTTAGAGGGGCTCACTGAAGCTTTCTTT; CDR3 protein: CASSLEGLTEAFF
D gene: TRBD1; clone size: NA; J gene: TRBJ1-5; CDR3 length: 15; V gene: TRBV29-1; CDR3 DNA: TGCAGCGTGGGACAGGGCCCCGATAGCAATCAGCCCCAGCATTTT; CDR3 protein: CSVGQGPDSNQPQHF
D gene: TRBD1; clone size: NA; J gene: TRBJ1-5; CDR3 length: 17; V gene: TRBV28; CDR3 DNA: TGTGCCAGCAGTCCCGGACAGGGGGCTATTAGCAATCAGCCCCAGCATTTT; CDR3 protein: CASSPGQGAISNQPQHF
D gene: NA; clone size: NA; J gene: TRBJ1-4; CDR3 length: 14; V gene: TRBV11-2; CDR3 DNA: TGTGCCAGCAGCTTAAGTCAGGCCGGTGAAAAACTGTTTTTT; CDR3 protein: CASSLSQAGEKLFF
D gene: TRBD2; clone size: NA; J gene: TRBJ2-1; CDR3 length: 15; V gene: TRBV28; CDR3 DNA: TGTGCCAGCAGCCCCCTAGCGGTCCCCCCCAATGAGCAGTTCTTC; CDR3 protein: CASSPLAVPPNEQFF
D gene: NA; clone size: NA; J gene: TRBJ1-4; CDR3 length: 14; V gene: TRBV30; CDR3 DNA: TGTGCCTGGAGTGGGACCGTAGGACCCGTAAAACTGTTTTTT; CDR3 protein: CAWSGTVGPVKLFF
D gene: TRBD1; clone size: NA; J gene: TRBJ1-2; CDR3 length: 15; V gene: TRBV5-1; CDR3 DNA: TGCGCCAGCAGCATAACCGGGACAGGGCTAGAGGGCTACACCTTC; CDR3 protein: CASSITGTGLEGYTF
D gene: NA; clone size: NA; J gene: TRBJ1-2; CDR3 length: 17; V gene: TRBV28; CDR3 DNA: TGTGCCAGCAGTTTTCAGGGAGGGCTAGGTTTTAACTATGGCTACACCTTC; CDR3 protein: CASSFQGGLGFNYGYTF
D gene: NA; clone size: NA; J gene: TRBJ1-2; CDR3 length: 14; V gene: TRBV6-2/TRBV6-3; CDR3 DNA: TGTGCCAGCAGTCAAGTTTCTTCCTTACGGGGCTACACCTTC; CDR3 protein: CASSQVSSLRGYTF
D gene: NA; clone size: NA; J gene: TRBJ1-1; CDR3 length: 14; V gene: TRBV5-4; CDR3 DNA: TGTGCCAGCAGCTTGACCCCGTTAGCAGCTGAAGCTTTCTTT; CDR3 protein: CASSLTPLAAEAFF